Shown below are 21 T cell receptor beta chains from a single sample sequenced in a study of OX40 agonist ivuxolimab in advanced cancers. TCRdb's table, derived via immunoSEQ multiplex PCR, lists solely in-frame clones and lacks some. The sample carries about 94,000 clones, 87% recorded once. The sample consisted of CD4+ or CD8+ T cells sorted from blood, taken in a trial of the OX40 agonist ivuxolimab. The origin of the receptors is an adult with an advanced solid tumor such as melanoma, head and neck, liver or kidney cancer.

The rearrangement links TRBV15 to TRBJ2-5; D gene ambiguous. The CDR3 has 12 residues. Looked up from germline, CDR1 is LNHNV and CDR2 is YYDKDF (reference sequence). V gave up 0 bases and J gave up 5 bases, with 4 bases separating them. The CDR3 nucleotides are TGTGCCACCAGCAGAGATTGGGAGACCCAGTACTTC. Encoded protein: CATSRDWETQYF. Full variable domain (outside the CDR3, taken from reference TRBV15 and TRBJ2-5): DAMVIQNPRYQVTQFGKPVTLSCSQTLNHNVMYWYQQKSSQAPKLLFHYYDKDFNNEADTPDNFQSRRPNTSFCFLDIRSPGLGDTAMYLCATSRDWETQYFGPGTRLLVL.

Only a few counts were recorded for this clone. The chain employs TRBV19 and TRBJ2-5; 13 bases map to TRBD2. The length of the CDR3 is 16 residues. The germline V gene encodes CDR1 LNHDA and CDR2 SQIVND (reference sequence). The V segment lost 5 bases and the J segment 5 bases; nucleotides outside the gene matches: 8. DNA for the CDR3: TGTGCCAGTAGTCGGGGGACTAGCGGGGTTGGGGAGACCCAGTACTTC. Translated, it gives CASSRGTSGVGETQYF.

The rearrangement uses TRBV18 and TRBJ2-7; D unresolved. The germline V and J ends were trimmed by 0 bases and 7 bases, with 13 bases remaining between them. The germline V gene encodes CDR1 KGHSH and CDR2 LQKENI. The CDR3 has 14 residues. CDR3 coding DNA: TGTGCCAGCTCACCACCACAGACTCGCTGGGAGCAGTACTTC. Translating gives CASSPPQTRWEQYF.

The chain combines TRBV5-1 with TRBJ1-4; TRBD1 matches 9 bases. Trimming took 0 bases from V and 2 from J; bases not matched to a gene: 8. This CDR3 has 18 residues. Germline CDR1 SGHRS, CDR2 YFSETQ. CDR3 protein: CASSLARDRAMTNEKLFF. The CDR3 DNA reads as TGCGCCAGCAGCTTGGCCCGGGACAGGGCTATGACTAATGAAAAACTGTTTTTT.

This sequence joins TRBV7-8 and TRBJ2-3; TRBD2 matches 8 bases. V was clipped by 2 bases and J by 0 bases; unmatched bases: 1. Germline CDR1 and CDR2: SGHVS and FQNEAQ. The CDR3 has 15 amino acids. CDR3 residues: CASSLPGGSTDTQYF. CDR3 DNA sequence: TGTGCCAGCAGCTTACCGGGGGGGAGCACAGATACGCAGTATTTT.

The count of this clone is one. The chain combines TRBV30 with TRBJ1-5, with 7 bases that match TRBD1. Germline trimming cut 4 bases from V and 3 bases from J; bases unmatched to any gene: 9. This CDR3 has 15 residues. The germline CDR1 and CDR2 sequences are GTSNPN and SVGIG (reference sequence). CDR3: CAWTPGGHLNQPQHF. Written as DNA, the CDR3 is TGTGCCTGGACGCCAGGGGGGCACCTCAATCAGCCCCAGCATTTT.

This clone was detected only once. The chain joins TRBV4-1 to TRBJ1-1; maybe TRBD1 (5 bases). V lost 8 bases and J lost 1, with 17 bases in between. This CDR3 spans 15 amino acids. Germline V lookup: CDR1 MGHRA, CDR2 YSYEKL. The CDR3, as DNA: TGCGCCAGCCTGGATCAGGGCAGATCGAACACTGAAGCTTTCTTT. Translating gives CASLDQGRSNTEAFF.

The CDR3 loop is CASGLTGANQPQHF. CDR3 in DNA: TGTGCTAGTGGTTTGACAGGGGCAAATCAGCCCCAGCATTTT. The V gene is TRBV12-5, the J gene TRBJ1-5; TRBD1 agrees at 7 bases. This CDR3 is built from 14 residues. Germline V gene sequence: CDR1 LGHNT, CDR2 FRNRAP. Trimming took 2 bases from V and 4 from J; bases not matched to a gene: 2.

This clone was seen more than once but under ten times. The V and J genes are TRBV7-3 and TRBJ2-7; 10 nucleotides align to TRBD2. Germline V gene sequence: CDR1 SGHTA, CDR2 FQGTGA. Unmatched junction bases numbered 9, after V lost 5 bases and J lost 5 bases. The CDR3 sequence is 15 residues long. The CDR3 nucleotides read TGTGCCAGCAGCCTCAGCGGGGGGGCGGGCCACGAGCAGTACTTC. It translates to CASSLSGGAGHEQYF.

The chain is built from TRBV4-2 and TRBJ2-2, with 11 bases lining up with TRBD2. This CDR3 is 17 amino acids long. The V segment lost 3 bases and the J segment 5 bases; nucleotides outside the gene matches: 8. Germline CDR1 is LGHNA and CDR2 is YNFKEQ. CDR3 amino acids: CASSQALASGGTGELFF. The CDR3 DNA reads TGTGCCAGCAGCCAGGCTTTGGCTAGCGGGGGGACCGGGGAGCTGTTTTTT.

CDR3 nucleotide sequence: TGTGCCAGCAGCAAATCCGCTGTGGACAGGAACACTGAAGCTTTCTTT. This translates into CASSKSAVDRNTEAFF. The V gene is TRBV21-1, the J gene TRBJ1-1; the table calls TRBD1, which could not be checked here. TRBV21-1 is labeled a pseudogene. The CDR3 runs to 16 residues.

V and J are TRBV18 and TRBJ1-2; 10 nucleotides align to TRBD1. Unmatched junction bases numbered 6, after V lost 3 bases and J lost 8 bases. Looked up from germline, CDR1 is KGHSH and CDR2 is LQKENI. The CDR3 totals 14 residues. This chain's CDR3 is CASSPLGQGKGYTF. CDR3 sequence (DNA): TGTGCCAGCTCACCTCTGGGACAGGGGAAAGGCTACACCTTC.

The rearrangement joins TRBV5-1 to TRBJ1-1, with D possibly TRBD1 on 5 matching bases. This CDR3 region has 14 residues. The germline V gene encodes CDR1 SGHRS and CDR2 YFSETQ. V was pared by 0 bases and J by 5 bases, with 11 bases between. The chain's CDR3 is CASSLVSGWTEAFF. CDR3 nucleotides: TGCGCCAGCAGCTTGGTGTCAGGGTGGACTGAAGCTTTCTTT.

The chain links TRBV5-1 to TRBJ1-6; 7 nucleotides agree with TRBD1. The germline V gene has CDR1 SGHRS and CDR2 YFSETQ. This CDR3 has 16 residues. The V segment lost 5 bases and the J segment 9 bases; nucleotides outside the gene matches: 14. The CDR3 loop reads CASRANPGQPASPLHF. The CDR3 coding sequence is TGCGCCAGCAGGGCAAATCCGGGACAGCCTGCTTCACCCCTCCACTTT. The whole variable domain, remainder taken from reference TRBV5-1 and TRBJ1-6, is KAGVTQTPRYLIKTRGQQVTLSCSPISGHRSVSWYQQTPGQGLQFLFEYFSETQRNKGNFPGRFSGRQFSNSRSEMNVSTLELGDSALYLCASRANPGQPASPLHFGNGTRLTVT.

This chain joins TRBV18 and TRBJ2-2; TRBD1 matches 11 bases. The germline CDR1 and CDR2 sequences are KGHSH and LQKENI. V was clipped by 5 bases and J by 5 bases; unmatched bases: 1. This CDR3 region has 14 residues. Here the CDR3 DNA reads TGTGCCAGCTCAGGACAGGGGGCAACCGGGGAGCTGTTTTTT. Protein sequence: CASSGQGATGELFF.

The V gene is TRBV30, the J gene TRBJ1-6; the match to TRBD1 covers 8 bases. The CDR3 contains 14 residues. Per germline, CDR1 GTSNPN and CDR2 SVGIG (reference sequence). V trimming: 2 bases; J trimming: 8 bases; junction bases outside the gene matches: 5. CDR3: CAWSLLTGDSPLHF. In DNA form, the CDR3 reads TGTGCCTGGAGTCTATTGACAGGGGATTCACCCCTCCACTTT.

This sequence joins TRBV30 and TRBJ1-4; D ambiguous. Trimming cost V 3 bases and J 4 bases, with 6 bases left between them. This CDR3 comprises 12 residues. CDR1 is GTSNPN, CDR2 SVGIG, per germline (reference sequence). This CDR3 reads CAWSSRNEKLFF. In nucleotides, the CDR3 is TGTGCCTGGAGCAGTCGTAATGAAAAACTGTTTTTT.

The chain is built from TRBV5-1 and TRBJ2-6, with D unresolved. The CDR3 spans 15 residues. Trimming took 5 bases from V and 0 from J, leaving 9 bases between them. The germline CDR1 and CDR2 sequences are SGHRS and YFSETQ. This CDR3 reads CASSHTASGANVLTF. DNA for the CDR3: TGCGCCAGCAGTCATACAGCCTCTGGGGCCAACGTCCTGACTTTC.

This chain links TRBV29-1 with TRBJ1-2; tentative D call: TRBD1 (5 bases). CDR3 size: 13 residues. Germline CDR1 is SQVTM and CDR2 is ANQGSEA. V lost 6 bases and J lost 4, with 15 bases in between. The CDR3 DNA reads TGCAGCGTAGTAACGGACACGGTCTATGGCTACACCTTC. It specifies CSVVTDTVYGYTF. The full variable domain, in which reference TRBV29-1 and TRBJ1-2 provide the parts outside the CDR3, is SAVISQKPSRDICQRGTSLTIQCQVDSQVTMMFWYRQQPGQSLTLIATANQGSEATYESGFVIDKFPISRPNLTFSTLTVSNMSPEDSSIYLCSVVTDTVYGYTFGSGTRLTVV.

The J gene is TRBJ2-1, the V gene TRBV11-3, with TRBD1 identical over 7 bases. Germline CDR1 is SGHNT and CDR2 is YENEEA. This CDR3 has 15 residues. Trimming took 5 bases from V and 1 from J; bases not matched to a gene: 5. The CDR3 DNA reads TGTGCCAGCAGCCCACACAGGGGTTCCTACAATGAGCAGTTCTTC. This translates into CASSPHRGSYNEQFF.

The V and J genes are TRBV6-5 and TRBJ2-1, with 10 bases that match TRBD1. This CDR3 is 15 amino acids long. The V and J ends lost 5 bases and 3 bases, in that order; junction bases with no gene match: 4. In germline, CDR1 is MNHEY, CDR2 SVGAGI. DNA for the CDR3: TGTGCCAGCAGTCGGGACAGGGGAAACTACAATGAGCAGTTCTTC. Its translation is CASSRDRGNYNEQFF.